Listed here is a single TCR beta chain. The CDR3 has 16 residues. From germline, CDR1 is SQVTM and CDR2 ANQGSEA. J was trimmed by 7 bases and V by 0 bases; bases with no gene match: 13. The entry originates in a study of blood T cell repertoires in COVID-19. Participant reports of clinical history set cohort assignment. TCRdb keeps only in-frame clones here, not all; method: immunoSEQ multiplex PCR. The table has hundreds of thousands of clones, approximately 79% seen once; the top ten hold around 4.1%. The receptor comes from a young man with acute COVID-19. J is TRBJ1-1 and V is TRBV29-1, with TRBD1 matching over 8 bases. The sequenced sample was PBMCs or T cells enriched from blood (not recorded which). CDR3 in DNA: TGCAGCGTTGAAGATCTCCAGGGGGCGGGATACGGTGAAGCTTTCTTT. Translating gives CSVEDLQGAGYGEAFF. Supplemented by reference TRBV29-1 and TRBJ1-1, the full variable domain reads SAVISQKPSRDICQRGTSLTIQCQVDSQVTMMFWYRQQPGQSLTLIATANQGSEATYESGFVIDKFPISRPNLTFSTLTVSNMSPEDSSIYLCSVEDLQGAGYGEAFFGQGTRLTVV.